This record concerns one T cell receptor beta chain sequence. Its antigen has not been determined. Per-base quality was not reported, and no clone a single base away is much larger than it. These data belong to a study of shared clonotypes between healthy human individuals (dated by TCRdb to the early 2020s). Describing the broader study: The cohort comprised a couple of women and three men aged 18 to 49 years. For each donor, CD4 naive and CD4 memory were each given three plates, CD8 naive was given two plates, and CD8 memory was given one plate. To estimate repertoire size and how much clonotype sharing occurs between individuals, the study deeply sequenced the blood TCR repertoires of several healthy adults. Different laboratories and diverse techniques were used to prepare libraries and sequence TCR repertoires, to increase sequencing depth and limit assay-specific biases. Per donor, leukapheresis produced somewhere between about 0.94 and 9 billion PBMCs.

Results the study describes overall, beyond this receptor: Based on pairwise subsampling, the degree of clonotype sharing among donors was expected to be affected by sequencing depth. Sampling was limited to blood, and TCR repertoires in tissue likely differ from TCR repertoires in blood. Incomplete sequencing was indicated by rarefaction of sorted-subset datasets, despite the large sequencing depth. Estimated clonotype richness was generally larger for naive than for memory subsets. Compared with non-shared clonotypes, the clonotypes found in all four sorted-subset donors had higher generation probabilities. Across several donors, 5% to 6% of naive CD4, around 3.5% of naive CD8, approximately 2.5% of memory CD4, and over 0.35% of memory CD8 clonotypes were shared. Because the study included only a small number of donors, the genetic and exposure-history diversity represented was limited.

CD8 naive samples consisted of CD45RO-negative cells that were positively selected for CCR7, yielding a CD45RA+CCR7+ population without TemRA cells. Healthy HIV-negative adults with no recently reported acute infections or vaccinations were included as donors. All donors were Caucasian adults living in Nashville, Tennessee, USA. Blood was obtained by leukapheresis, after which PBMCs were separated by Ficoll-Histopaque density gradient centrifugation and cryopreserved in liquid nitrogen vapor phase. Analytical flow cytometry was used to check the purity and quantity of every magnetically sorted T cell population. From each sorted fraction, genomic DNA was isolated and quantified by UV absorbance on a Nanodrop 2000c. Using the deep immunoSEQ assay, TCR CDR3 regions were amplified from genomic DNA by multiplex PCR. For each cell subset, the extracted genomic DNA was distributed evenly across all wells of several immunoSEQ 96-well plates, and each plate served as one replicate. For sorted subsets, roughly 190 ng of genomic DNA, equivalent to 30,000 or so T cell genomes, went into each replicate PCR. The purified libraries were quantified using a Qubit 3.0 fluorometer, sized with a Bioanalyzer 2100, and then quantified again using the KAPA Library Quantification kit. Each immunoSEQ 96-well plate was sequenced on its own single-read 150-cycle Illumina NextSeq 550 flow cell. The authors processed their data as follows. Because the immunoSEQ output included only junctional sequences and no quality scores, the filtering could not be the same as the filtering used for full-length reads. Sequences were annotated with PyIR, a Python wrapper for IgBLAST v1.9, using IMGT germline references to assign V/J genes and CDR3. Reads were removed for weak V/J assignments (E-value above 1e-6), missing CDR3, stop codons, out-of-frame junctions, or ambiguous translated residues. V3J clonotypes were defined as sequences sharing an identical inferred V gene, J gene, and CDR3 amino acid sequence. To compute the percentage overlap between repertoires, the number of shared unique clonotypes was divided by the size of the smaller repertoire. Three approaches were used to assess repertoire richness: RTK rarefaction, the Chao1 estimator, and Recon v2.1 estimates of unobserved clonotypes. For all TCRbeta clonotypes obtained by the gDNA method from a few donors, generation probabilities were computed with OLGA. The source is immuneACCESS, and TCRdb retained only in-frame sequences with V and J called. Part of the clones is not carried over; for the studies checked, unresolved V genes explain less than half of this, and the remainder is unexplained. That table is the source of V, J and clone size, and D and trimming were worked out from the DNA. The sample table shows about 1,800,000 clones, and less than 95% are seen once. Under 1.5% of the sample lies in the top ten.

The germline V gene encodes CDR1 SEHNR and CDR2 FQNEAQ (reference sequence). Its CDR3 holds 15 amino acids, cysteine through phenylalanine. The read is trimmed to its CDR3 DNA, 45 bases read in frame from base 1. The germline V end is reduced by 4 bases and the J end by 2 bases; junction bases left unmatched: 4. Sequenced input: naive CD8+ T cells sorted from blood. What this sample's cell subset or site label stands for: CD45RA+CCR7+. The receptor was derived from a man aged 18-30 years in good health. The chain links TRBV7-9 with TRBJ2-7; the junction holds 11 bases that match TRBD2. In nucleotide form, the sequence is TGTGCCAGCAGCTGGGGGACTAGCGGTACCTACGAGCAGTACTTC. Its amino acids are CASSWGTSGTYEQYF.